Each of the 18 T cell receptor beta chains below was sequenced from the same sample in a study of blood T cell repertoires in COVID-19. Using immunoSEQ multiplex PCR, the repertoire was profiled, and TCRdb retains in-frame clones only, with some absent. The sample carries tens of thousands of clones, about 80% recorded once. The sequenced material came from peripheral blood. These TCRs come from a man aged 65-85 years with acute or convalescent COVID-19.

In this sample, this clone turned up once. V usage is TRBV11-2 and J usage is TRBJ1-1; D remains unclear. Trimming cost V 3 bases and J 4 bases, with 9 bases left between them. CDR3 length: 13 residues. CDR1 and CDR2 from the germline V gene are SGHAT and FQNNGV. The CDR3 DNA is TGTGCCAGCAGCTTTCGTAGAGGCACTGAAGCTTTCTTT. It encodes CASSFRRGTEAFF. Full variable domain (rest looked up from reference TRBV11-2 and TRBJ1-1): EAGVAQSPRYKIIEKRQSVAFWCNPISGHATLYWYQQILGQGPKLLIQFQNNGVVDDSQLPKDRFSAERLKGVDSTLKIQPAKLEDSAVYLCASSFRRGTEAFFGQGTRLTVV.

V is TRBV5-6 and J is TRBJ1-5, with 8 bases aligning to TRBD1. CDR1 SGHDT and CDR2 YYEEEE come from the germline V gene. V dropped 2 bases and J dropped 6; count of bases not matched to a gene: 7. The CDR3 spans 15 residues. The CDR3 spells CASSFGQGYRQPQHF. DNA of the CDR3: TGTGCCAGCAGCTTTGGACAGGGTTACCGTCAGCCCCAGCATTTT. The full variable domain, in which reference TRBV5-6 and TRBJ1-5 provide the parts outside the CDR3, is DAGVTQSPTHLIKTRGQQVTLRCSPKSGHDTVSWYQQALGQGPQFIFQYYEEEERQRGNFPDRFSGHQFPNYSSELNVNALLLGDSALYLCASSFGQGYRQPQHFGDGTRLSIL.

This chain connects TRBV5-5 to TRBJ2-7; weak D call: TRBD2 (5 bases). V was cut by 5 bases and J by 0 bases, with 12 bases left in between. Germline V gene lookup returns CDR1 SGHKS and CDR2 YYEKEE (reference sequence). The CDR3 totals 14 residues. The CDR3 DNA sequence: TGTGCCAGCAGGGAGGTAGGGAGCTCCTACGAGCAGTACTTC. It specifies CASREVGSSYEQYF.

This clone was observed once. This chain uses TRBV12-5 with TRBJ2-5; 13 positions match TRBD2. The CDR3 covers 15 residues. Germline trimming cut 3 bases from V and 3 bases from J; bases unmatched to any gene: 1. Per the germline V gene, CDR1 is LGHNT and CDR2 is FRNRAP. As DNA, the CDR3 is TGTGCTAGTGGTTTAGGGACTAGCGGGGAAGAGACCCAGTACTTC. Its translation: CASGLGTSGEETQYF.

V gene TRBV9 combines with J gene TRBJ2-1, with a weak D call TRBD1 (5 bases). V shed 5 bases and J shed 8 bases, with 14 bases lying between them. The CDR3 is 13 amino acids. Germline V CDR1 and CDR2: SGDLS, YYNGEE. Here the CDR3 DNA reads TGTGCCAGCAGTTTTAGGGGTTTCGATGAGCAGTTCTTC. Encoded protein: CASSFRGFDEQFF. Full variable domain (rest looked up from reference TRBV9 and TRBJ2-1): DSGVTQTPKHLITATGQRVTLRCSPRSGDLSVYWYQQSLDQGLQFLIQYYNGEERAKGNILERFSAQQFPDLHSELNLSSLELGDSALYFCASSFRGFDEQFFGPGTRLTVL.

The CDR3 DNA reads as TGTGCCAGCAGCGTAGGGAGACAGGCGACGTATTCACCCCTCCACTTT. It translates to CASSVGRQATYSPLHF. The rearrangement uses TRBV9 and TRBJ1-6, with TRBD1 as a possible D gene (6 bases). The CDR3 contains 16 residues. In germline, CDR1 is SGDLS, CDR2 YYNGEE. Trimming took off 0 bases at V and 8 bases at J, with 15 bases between the two ends.

This clone was detected only a few times. This chain joins TRBV28 and TRBJ1-2; maybe TRBD1 (6 bases). The CDR3 sequence is 15 residues long. V lost 2 bases to trimming and J lost 7 bases, with 17 bases between them. Germline assignment: CDR1 MDHEN and CDR2 SYDVKM. The chain's CDR3 is CASSLMGGPASGYTF. CDR3 sequence (DNA): TGTGCCAGCAGTTTAATGGGGGGGCCGGCATCTGGCTACACCTTC.

The chain combines TRBV10-2 with TRBJ2-1, with 13 bases identical to TRBD2. The CDR3 spans 14 residues. Germline values: CDR1 WSHSY, CDR2 SAAADI. Trimming removed 10 bases from V and 5 bases from J; junction bases left unmatched: 5. The CDR3 region has the DNA TGCGCCACCGTAGGACTAGCGGGGGACAATGAGCAGTTCTTC. Amino acids: CATVGLAGDNEQFF.

This clone showed up just once. This chain links TRBV19 with TRBJ1-1; 10 bases match TRBD1. With V trimmed by 6 bases and J by 4 bases, 8 bases remained unmatched. The CDR3 totals 15 residues. Per the germline V gene, CDR1 is LNHDA and CDR2 is SQIVND (reference sequence). CDR3 sequence (DNA): TGTGCCAGTAGCCGGGGACAGGGGAGGACCACTGAAGCTTTCTTT. As protein: CASSRGQGRTTEAFF.

DNA of the CDR3: TGTGCCAGCAGCCAAGAGGGAGCAGGGACAGCGAAAAACATTCAGTACTTC. Translated, it gives CASSQEGAGTAKNIQYF. The chain has TRBV4-2 and TRBJ2-4; 7 bases fit TRBD1. CDR3 length: 17 residues. V dropped 0 bases and J dropped 4; count of bases not matched to a gene: 9. The V gene's germline CDR1 is LGHNA and CDR2 YNFKEQ.

The genes are TRBV28 and TRBJ1-2; D remains unclear. The germline CDR1 and CDR2 sequences are MDHEN and SYDVKM. CDR3 length: 13 residues. V lost 6 bases and J 5 bases, leaving 13 bases between the germline ends. DNA of the CDR3: TGTGCCAGCAGATATCAACGGGAGTATGGCTACACCTTC. It yields the protein CASRYQREYGYTF.

This chain joins TRBV6-6 and TRBJ1-4; D call uncertain. The CDR3 runs to 13 residues. Germline values: CDR1 MNHNY, CDR2 SVGAGI (reference sequence). Trimming shortened V by 7 bases and J by 8 bases, and 14 bases separated the two germline ends. The CDR3 bases are TGTGCCAGCAATGGAAGGACGGGAGAAAAACTGTTTTTT. It yields the protein CASNGRTGEKLFF.

This chain connects TRBV7-3 to TRBJ2-7; D is undetermined. The V end was cut by 3 bases, the J end by 0 bases, with 6 bases between. Germline CDR1 is SGHTA and CDR2 is FQGTGA. The CDR3 totals 13 residues. The CDR3: CASSLESSYEQYF. The CDR3 DNA is TGTGCCAGCAGCTTGGAGAGCTCCTACGAGCAGTACTTC.

J is TRBJ2-3 and V is TRBV27; TRBD1 is a possible D gene (5 bases). The CDR3 is made up of 13 amino acids. V was trimmed by 3 bases and J by 1 base, leaving 5 bases between them. Germline V gives CDR1 MNHEY, CDR2 SMNVEV (reference sequence). For the CDR3, the DNA is TGTGCCAGCAGTTTCAGGGGCACAGATACGCAGTATTTT. Protein sequence: CASSFRGTDTQYF.

This chain links TRBV7-2 with TRBJ2-5; D possibly corresponds to TRBD1 (5 bases). The CDR3 runs to 14 residues. CDR1 and CDR2 from the germline V gene are SGHTA and FQGNSA. V was trimmed by 2 bases and J by 4 bases, leaving 11 bases between them. This chain's CDR3 is CASSLRGLRETQYF. The CDR3 nucleotides read TGTGCCAGCAGCTTAAGGGGTCTGAGAGAGACCCAGTACTTC.

This chain joins TRBV28 and TRBJ2-7; 9 bases agree with TRBD1. In germline, CDR1 is MDHEN, CDR2 SYDVKM. This CDR3 comprises 14 residues. The V gene end was trimmed by 9 bases and the J gene end by 2 bases; junction bases not matched to a gene: 8. The CDR3 sequence is CASLLRTGAYEQYF. The CDR3 DNA is TGTGCCAGTCTACTCCGGACAGGGGCCTACGAGCAGTACTTC.

This chain links TRBV7-8 with TRBJ2-7, with 7 bases identical to TRBD2. CDR3 length: 16 amino acids. The germline V gene has CDR1 SGHVS and CDR2 FQNEAQ. Trimming removed 3 bases from V and 5 bases from J; junction bases left unmatched: 13. This CDR3 is CASSFVHERDDDEQYF. The CDR3 DNA sequence: TGTGCCAGCAGCTTCGTCCATGAGCGGGACGACGACGAGCAGTACTTC.

The chain combines TRBV30 with TRBJ1-4, with D tentatively TRBD1 (5 bases). CDR1 is GTSNPN, CDR2 SVGIG, per germline (reference sequence). The CDR3 is 15 residues long. V was shortened by 0 bases and J by 6 bases, with 14 bases between the two germline ends. CDR3 sequence reads: CAWSVGAGVDEKLFF. The CDR3 DNA reads TGTGCCTGGAGTGTAGGGGCAGGCGTGGATGAAAAACTGTTTTTT.